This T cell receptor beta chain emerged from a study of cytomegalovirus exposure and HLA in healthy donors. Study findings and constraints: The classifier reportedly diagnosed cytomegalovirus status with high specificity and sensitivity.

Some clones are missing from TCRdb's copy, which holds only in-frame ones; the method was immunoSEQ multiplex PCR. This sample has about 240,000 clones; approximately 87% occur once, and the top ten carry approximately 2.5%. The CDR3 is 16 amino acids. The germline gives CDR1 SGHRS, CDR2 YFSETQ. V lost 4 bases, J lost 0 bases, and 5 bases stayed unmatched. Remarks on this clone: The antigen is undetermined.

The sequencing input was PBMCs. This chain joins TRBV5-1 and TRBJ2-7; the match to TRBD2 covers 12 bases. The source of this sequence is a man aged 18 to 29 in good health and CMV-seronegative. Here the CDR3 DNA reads TGCGCCAGCAGCCTTGGGACTAGCGGGCGCTCCTACGAGCAGTACTTC. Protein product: CASSLGTSGRSYEQYF.